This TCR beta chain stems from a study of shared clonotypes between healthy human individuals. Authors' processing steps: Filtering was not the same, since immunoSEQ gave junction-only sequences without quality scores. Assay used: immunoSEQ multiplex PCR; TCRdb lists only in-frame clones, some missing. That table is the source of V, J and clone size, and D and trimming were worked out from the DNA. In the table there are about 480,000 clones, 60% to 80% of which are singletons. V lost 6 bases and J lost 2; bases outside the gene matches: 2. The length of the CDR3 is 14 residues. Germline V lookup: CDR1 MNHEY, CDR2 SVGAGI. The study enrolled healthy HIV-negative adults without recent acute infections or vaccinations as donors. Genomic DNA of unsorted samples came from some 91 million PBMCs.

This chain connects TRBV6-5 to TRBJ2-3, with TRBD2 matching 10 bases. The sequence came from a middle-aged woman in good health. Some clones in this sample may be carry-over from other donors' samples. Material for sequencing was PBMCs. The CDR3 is CASRGTSDTDTQYF. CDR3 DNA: TGTGCCAGCAGGGGGACTAGCGACACAGATACGCAGTATTTT.